The 17 T cell receptor beta chains given below trace back to one sample, sequenced in a study of cytomegalovirus exposure and HLA in healthy donors. Profiling relied on immunoSEQ multiplex PCR, and the TCRdb table lists in-frame clones only, not all of them. In the table there are approximately 54,000 clones, approximately 90% of which are singletons. Sequencing was performed on PBMCs. Source of these receptors: a woman under 30 in good health and CMV-seropositive.

The rearrangement links TRBV4-3 to TRBJ1-5; D gene ambiguous. V gave up 0 bases and J gave up 5 bases, with 11 bases separating them. Germline assignment: CDR1 LGHNA and CDR2 YSLEER. There are 15 residues in the CDR3. The CDR3 reads CASSQEWAQDQPQHF. CDR3 bases: TGCGCCAGCAGCCAAGAATGGGCGCAGGATCAGCCCCAGCATTTT.

This clone was recorded once. The chain is built from TRBV28 and TRBJ2-2, with 9 bases that match TRBD1. V dropped 4 bases and J dropped 2; count of bases not matched to a gene: 5. Germline CDR1 MDHEN, CDR2 SYDVKM. The length of the CDR3 is 16 residues. This CDR3 is CASSSPGQGNTGELFF. In nucleotides, the CDR3 is TGTGCCAGCAGTTCCCCGGGACAGGGAAACACCGGGGAGCTGTTTTTT.

The V gene is TRBV7-2, the J gene TRBJ1-5; D call uncertain. This CDR3 contains 15 residues. Germline CDR1 reads SGHTA; CDR2 reads FQGNSA. Deletions cut 4 bases from V and 0 bases from J, with 10 bases between. CDR3 sequence reads: CASSSTRYSNQPQHF. The CDR3 DNA reads TGTGCCAGCAGCTCGACACGTTATAGCAATCAGCCCCAGCATTTT.

The V gene is TRBV5-6, the J gene TRBJ2-1, with TRBD2 matching 11 bases. The V gene end was trimmed by 4 bases and the J gene end by 4 bases; junction bases not matched to a gene: 7. The CDR3 runs to 16 residues. CDR1 and CDR2 (germline): SGHDT, YYEEEE. CDR3: CASSVELAGAYNEQFF. The CDR3, as DNA: TGTGCCAGCAGCGTAGAACTAGCGGGGGCGTACAATGAGCAGTTCTTC.

This chain links TRBV29-1 with TRBJ2-7, with a tentative D call TRBD1 (6 bases). Per germline, CDR1 SQVTM and CDR2 ANQGSEA. V was shortened by 4 bases and J by 0 bases, with 10 bases between the two germline ends. This CDR3 comprises 13 residues. CDR3 nucleotide sequence: TGCAGCGTTGCCGGGACACCCTCCTACGAGCAGTACTTC. It translates to CSVAGTPSYEQYF.

V and J are TRBV7-9 and TRBJ2-2; 9 bases align to TRBD2. The J segment lost 2 bases and the V segment lost 3 bases, leaving 1 base of the junction unmatched. Germline CDR1 SEHNR, CDR2 FQNEAQ (reference sequence). The CDR3 is 15 amino acids. Here the CDR3 reads CASSFSGGNTGELFF. The CDR3, as DNA: TGTGCCAGCAGCTTTAGCGGGGGAAACACCGGGGAGCTGTTTTTT.

The V gene is TRBV6-1, the J gene TRBJ1-2, with unresolved D. V was clipped by 4 bases and J by 5 bases, with 11 bases between them. Per germline, CDR1 MNHNS and CDR2 SASEGT. CDR3 length equals 13 residues. The CDR3 DNA sequence: TGTGCCAGCAGTGGAGGGAGGGCGTATGGCTACACCTTC. Its protein is CASSGGRAYGYTF.

V gene TRBV7-6 combines with J gene TRBJ2-3, with a possible D match to TRBD2 (5 bases). Germline assignment: CDR1 SGHVS and CDR2 FNYEAQ. V lost 5 bases to trimming and J lost 2 bases, with 11 bases between them. The CDR3 is 14 amino acids. The CDR3 DNA is TGTGCCAGCAGCCAAGGACTTAACACAGATACGCAGTATTTT. Its protein product is CASSQGLNTDTQYF.

The chain recombines TRBV11-2 with TRBJ2-1; 8 bases map to TRBD2. The CDR3 sequence is 16 residues long. The germline V gene has CDR1 SGHAT and CDR2 FQNNGV. After removal of 5 bases from V and 0 bases from J, the junction contained 6 bases not matched to a gene. CDR3 amino acids: CASSRPGGSSYNEQFF. The CDR3 nucleotides are TGTGCCAGCAGCCGTCCGGGGGGGAGCTCCTACAATGAGCAGTTCTTC. Using reference TRBV11-2 and TRBJ2-1 for the parts outside the CDR3, the full variable domain is EAGVAQSPRYKIIEKRQSVAFWCNPISGHATLYWYQQILGQGPKLLIQFQNNGVVDDSQLPKDRFSAERLKGVDSTLKIQPAKLEDSAVYLCASSRPGGSSYNEQFFGPGTRLTVL.

This chain joins TRBV30 and TRBJ1-2; 11 nucleotides line up with TRBD1. J was trimmed by 7 bases and V by 2 bases; bases with no gene match: 6. The CDR3 length is 14 residues. Germline loops: CDR1 GTSNPN, CDR2 SVGIG (reference sequence). DNA of the CDR3: TGTGCCTGGAGTCCGGGACAGGGGGTGCGTGGCTACACCTTC. Amino acids: CAWSPGQGVRGYTF.

The genes are TRBV30 and TRBJ1-2; 9 bases are shared with TRBD1. J gave up 4 bases and V 2 bases, and 8 bases lay outside the gene matches. Germline lookup yields CDR1 GTSNPN and CDR2 SVGIG (reference sequence). CDR3 length: 15 residues. In DNA, the CDR3 is TGTGCCTGGAGTTCCCGGACAGGGGCTCGCTATGGCTACACCTTC. Protein product: CAWSSRTGARYGYTF.

The chain couples TRBV27 to TRBJ1-2, with D possibly TRBD1 on 6 matching bases. The CDR3 contains 15 residues. The germline V gene encodes CDR1 MNHEY and CDR2 SMNVEV (reference sequence). The V end lost 6 bases, the J end lost 5 bases, and 19 bases lay between the germline ends. The CDR3 DNA sequence: TGTGCCAGCAGCCCCGGTGCAGGGGTCTTATATGGCTACACCTTC. As protein: CASSPGAGVLYGYTF.

By share, this clone ranks as medium-sized (0.01 to 0.1%). The gene calls are TRBV28 and TRBJ1-5; possibly TRBD1 for D (5 bases). This CDR3 has 14 amino acids. Germline CDR1 MDHEN, CDR2 SYDVKM. Trimming left V 1 base short and J 4 bases short, with 8 bases between. The CDR3 protein is CASSLFGGNQPQHF. The CDR3 DNA sequence: TGTGCCAGCAGTTTATTCGGGGGAAATCAGCCCCAGCATTTT.

The chain combines TRBV19 with TRBJ2-7, with TRBD2 identical over 13 bases. Germline lookup yields CDR1 LNHDA and CDR2 SQIVND (reference sequence). The ends lost 5 bases at V and 5 bases at J; junction bases unmatched: 15. CDR3 size: 18 residues. The CDR3 DNA sequence: TGTGCCAGTAGTCCCGCCGGACTAGCGGGGGCCCTTTGGCACGAGCAGTACTTC. Its translation is CASSPAGLAGALWHEQYF.

This clone was detected only once. This chain joins TRBV18 and TRBJ2-5; 9 bases align to TRBD2. CDR1 and CDR2 (germline): KGHSH, LQKENI. This CDR3 region has 14 residues. V lost 3 bases to trimming and J lost 1 base; unmatched junction nucleotides: 0. CDR3 region: CASSPTSGQETQYF. The CDR3 region has the DNA TGTGCCAGCTCACCGACTAGCGGCCAAGAGACCCAGTACTTC.

The chain recombines TRBV29-1 with TRBJ2-2; D may be TRBD1 (6 bases). Trimming shortened V by 6 bases and J by 0 bases, and 8 bases separated the two germline ends. There are 13 residues in the CDR3. CDR1 SQVTM and CDR2 ANQGSEA come from the germline V gene. CDR3 in DNA: TGCAGCGTAGGGGGTCCGAACACCGGGGAGCTGTTTTTT. Translation gives CSVGGPNTGELFF.

The V gene is TRBV6-1, the J gene TRBJ1-4; perhaps TRBD1 as D (6 bases). Trimming removed 3 bases from V and 7 bases from J, with 15 bases in between. Germline CDR1 reads MNHNS; CDR2 reads SASEGT. The CDR3 is 15 residues long. The CDR3 protein is CASSEKTGGGEKLFF. The CDR3 nucleotides are TGTGCCAGCAGTGAGAAGACAGGTGGCGGTGAAAAACTGTTTTTT.